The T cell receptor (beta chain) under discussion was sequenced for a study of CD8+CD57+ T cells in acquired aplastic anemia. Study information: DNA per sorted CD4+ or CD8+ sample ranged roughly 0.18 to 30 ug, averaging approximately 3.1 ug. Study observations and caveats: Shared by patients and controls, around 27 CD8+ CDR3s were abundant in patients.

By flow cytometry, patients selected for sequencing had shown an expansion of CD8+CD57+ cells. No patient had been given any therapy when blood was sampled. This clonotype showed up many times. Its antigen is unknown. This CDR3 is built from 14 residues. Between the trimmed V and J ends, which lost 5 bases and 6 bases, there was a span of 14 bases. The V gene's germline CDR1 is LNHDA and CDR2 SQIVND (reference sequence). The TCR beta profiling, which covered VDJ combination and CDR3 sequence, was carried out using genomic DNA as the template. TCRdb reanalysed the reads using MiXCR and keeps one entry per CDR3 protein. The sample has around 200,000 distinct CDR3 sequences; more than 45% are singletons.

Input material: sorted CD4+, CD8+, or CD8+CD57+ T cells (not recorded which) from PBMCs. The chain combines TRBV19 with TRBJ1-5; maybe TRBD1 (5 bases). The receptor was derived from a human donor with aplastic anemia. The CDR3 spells CASSYQGRGQPQHF. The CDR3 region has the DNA TGTGCCAGTAGTTACCAGGGTAGAGGTCAGCCCCAGCATTTT.